The next 25 T cell receptor beta chains were all read from a single sample in a study of cytomegalovirus exposure and HLA in healthy donors. In the PCR, 60 Vbeta and 13 Jbeta primers were used. Profiling relied on immunoSEQ multiplex PCR, and the TCRdb table lists in-frame clones only, not all of them. In the table there are about 150,000 clones, roughly 10% of which are singletons. Sequencing was performed on PBMCs. The receptors shown here come from a man aged 50 or older in good health and CMV-seronegative.

The genes are TRBV6-5 and TRBJ1-1; D may be TRBD1 (6 bases). Germline V gene lookup returns CDR1 MNHEY and CDR2 SVGAGI. Trimming cost V 8 bases and J 5 bases, with 15 bases left between them. The CDR3 loop spans 13 amino acids. This CDR3 is CASGASRGTEAFF. In DNA, the CDR3 is TGTGCCAGCGGGGCTTCGAGGGGGACTGAAGCTTTCTTT.

The rearrangement uses TRBV5-1 and TRBJ1-5, with 7 bases matching TRBD1. CDR1 and CDR2 from the germline V gene are SGHRS and YFSETQ. J lost 5 bases, V lost 3 bases, and 5 bases had no gene match. This CDR3 contains 14 residues. DNA for the CDR3: TGCGCCAGCAGCTCTGGACAGGCTGATCAGCCCCAGCATTTT. This translates into CASSSGQADQPQHF. Using reference TRBV5-1 and TRBJ1-5 for the parts outside the CDR3, the full variable domain is KAGVTQTPRYLIKTRGQQVTLSCSPISGHRSVSWYQQTPGQGLQFLFEYFSETQRNKGNFPGRFSGRQFSNSRSEMNVSTLELGDSALYLCASSSGQADQPQHFGDGTRLSIL.

A few counts support this clone. This chain joins TRBV29-1 and TRBJ1-2; D is unresolved. Germline V gene lookup returns CDR1 SQVTM and CDR2 ANQGSEA. This CDR3 spans 14 amino acids. V lost 4 bases and J 3 bases, leaving 15 bases between the germline ends. The CDR3 is CSVGENSAYYGYTF. Here the CDR3 DNA reads TGCAGCGTTGGCGAGAATAGTGCCTACTATGGCTACACCTTC.

This rearrangement joins TRBV28 to TRBJ1-5; TRBD1 aligns across 7 bases. The CDR3 covers 15 residues. The germline gives CDR1 MDHEN, CDR2 SYDVKM. The J segment lost 5 bases and the V segment lost 2 bases, leaving 6 bases of the junction unmatched. CDR3 region: CASSLRGRVDQPQHF. The CDR3 DNA follows: TGTGCCAGCAGTTTAAGGGGGCGGGTTGATCAGCCCCAGCATTTT.

This clone was observed a few times. The chain employs TRBV2 and TRBJ1-4, with D tentatively TRBD1 (6 bases). This CDR3 comprises 15 residues. Trimming stripped 7 bases from V and 4 bases from J, with 16 bases between. Germline V CDR1 and CDR2: SNHLY, FYNNEI. The CDR3 sequence is CASTYWTDVNEKLFF. The CDR3 DNA follows: TGTGCCAGCACGTACTGGACAGATGTTAATGAAAAACTGTTTTTT.

This clone was detected a few times. One end of the junction fails to match germline, which may point to a read error. The rearrangement joins TRBV7-7 to TRBJ1-5; a possible D gene is TRBD1 (5 bases). Germline values: CDR1 SSHAT, CDR2 FNYEAQ (reference sequence). The CDR3 totals 18 residues. CDR3 loop: CASSLGEVKGNGNQPQHF. CDR3 DNA: TGTGCTAGCAGCCTGGGGGAGGTGAAGGGGAATGGTAATCAGCCCCAGCATTTT.

The sample holds one count of this clone. J is TRBJ2-1 and V is TRBV18, with D possibly matching TRBD2 (7 bases). The CDR3 is 16 amino acids. V lost 0 bases to trimming and J lost 4 bases, with 13 bases between them. Germline lookup yields CDR1 KGHSH and CDR2 LQKENI. CDR3 residues: CASSPPRGREYNEQFF. In DNA, the CDR3 is TGTGCCAGCTCACCACCGAGGGGGAGGGAATACAATGAGCAGTTCTTC.

V gene TRBV7-9 combines with J gene TRBJ2-7; 13 nucleotides agree with TRBD2. The CDR3 consists of 16 residues. The junction had 6 bases not matched to a gene; V was cut back by 5 bases and J by 2 bases. Germline assignment: CDR1 SEHNR and CDR2 FQNEAQ (reference sequence). CDR3 in amino acids: CASSPRTSGSPYEQYF. CDR3 DNA sequence: TGTGCCAGCAGCCCGCGGACTAGCGGGAGCCCCTACGAGCAGTACTTC.

The rearrangement uses TRBV7-3 and TRBJ2-1; TRBD2 agrees at 11 bases. This CDR3 is built from 16 residues. In germline, CDR1 is SGHTA, CDR2 FQGTGA. The V gene end was trimmed by 2 bases and the J gene end by 4 bases; junction bases not matched to a gene: 4. The CDR3 coding sequence is TGTGCCAGCAGCTTACAAGGGACTAGCGGTTACAATGAGCAGTTCTTC. Encoded protein: CASSLQGTSGYNEQFF.

J is TRBJ1-5 and V is TRBV6-6; D gene unclear. V was trimmed by 5 bases and J by 8 bases, leaving 22 bases between them. Per the germline V gene, CDR1 is MNHNY and CDR2 is SVGAGI (reference sequence). The CDR3 runs 16 residues. CDR3 DNA: TGTGCCAGCAGTCCCCTTCTACATCTCCCGGCGGAGCCCCAGCATTTT. It encodes CASSPLLHLPAEPQHF.

The CDR3 protein is CASSYRTGGFHSYEQYF. In DNA, the CDR3 is TGTGCCAGCAGCTACCGGACAGGAGGCTTTCACTCCTACGAGCAGTACTTC. The J gene is TRBJ2-7, the V gene TRBV7-9; 7 bases align to TRBD1. V trimming: 4 bases; J trimming: 0 bases; junction bases outside the gene matches: 12. Germline lookup yields CDR1 SEHNR and CDR2 FQNEAQ (reference sequence). The CDR3 runs to 17 residues.

This clone was seen more than once but under ten times. The chain combines TRBV6-1 with TRBJ2-7; TRBD1 matches at 9 bases. CDR3 length: 13 amino acids. The V gene end was trimmed by 4 bases and the J gene end by 5 bases; junction bases not matched to a gene: 3. The germline V gene encodes CDR1 MNHNS and CDR2 SASEGT. The DNA for the CDR3 is TGTGCCAGCAGTGTCGACAGGGGGGACGAGCAGTACTTC. Translating it yields CASSVDRGDEQYF.

The chain uses TRBV6-5 and TRBJ1-2; no definite D call. Germline V gene lookup returns CDR1 MNHEY and CDR2 SVGAGI. Trimming removed 2 bases from V and 4 bases from J, with 8 bases in between. The CDR3 sequence is 13 residues long. This chain's CDR3 is CASSYSQVYGYTF. The DNA for the CDR3 is TGTGCCAGCAGTTACAGCCAGGTCTATGGCTACACCTTC.

The chain couples TRBV7-2 to TRBJ2-5; 15 nucleotides match TRBD2. CDR1 and CDR2 (germline): SGHTA, FQGNSA. With V trimmed by 5 bases and J by 5 bases, 6 bases remained unmatched. The CDR3 sequence is 16 residues long. The CDR3 reads CASSRGLAGGRETQYF. The CDR3 nucleotides read TGTGCCAGCAGCCGCGGACTAGCGGGAGGGCGGGAGACCCAGTACTTC.

In this sample, this clone turned up a few times. At one end the junction does not follow the germline gene, possibly because of a read error. This chain uses TRBV30 with TRBJ1-1, with TRBD1 as a possible D gene (5 bases). The CDR3 consists of 13 residues. Germline CDR1 GTSNPN, CDR2 SVGIG (reference sequence). CDR3 bases: TGTGCCTGGAGTGTAGCCGCGCAGGGAGGGTTTATCTTT. Translation gives CAWSVAAQGGFIF.

J is TRBJ2-7 and V is TRBV29-1; 10 nucleotides line up with TRBD1. Unmatched junction bases numbered 9, after V lost 7 bases and J lost 6 bases. This CDR3 has 13 amino acids. Germline lookup yields CDR1 SQVTM and CDR2 ANQGSEA. This CDR3 reads CSARWGTGAEQYF. CDR3 nucleotides: TGCAGCGCTCGTTGGGGGACAGGGGCCGAGCAGTACTTC.

This clone occurred a few times. The V gene is TRBV5-1, the J gene TRBJ1-1; a possible D gene is TRBD1 (5 bases). The CDR3 runs to 14 residues. CDR1 is SGHRS, CDR2 YFSETQ, per germline. V dropped 4 bases and J dropped 1 base, with 11 bases sitting between them. The CDR3 DNA is TGCGCCAGCAGCCGGAGTCAGGGGAACACTGAAGCTTTCTTT. Its translation is CASSRSQGNTEAFF.

This clone was seen only a few times. The CDR3 spells CASSGDSEQYF. CDR3 coding DNA: TGCGCCAGCAGTGGGGACAGCGAGCAGTACTTC. The chain joins TRBV10-1 to TRBJ2-7; 7 bases fit TRBD1. J lost 6 bases, V lost 4 bases, and 0 bases had no gene match. The CDR3 length is 11 residues. CDR1 and CDR2 from the germline V gene are WNHNN and SYGVQD (reference sequence).

This clone showed up just a few times. This rearrangement joins TRBV15 to TRBJ1-5, with 10 bases identical to TRBD1. CDR1 and CDR2 (germline): LNHNV, YYDKDF (reference sequence). J lost 10 bases, V lost 1 base, and 7 bases had no gene match. This CDR3 is 15 amino acids long. CDR3 in amino acids: CATSRGGQGTRPQHF. The CDR3 DNA reads as TGTGCCACCAGCAGAGGGGGACAGGGGACACGTCCCCAGCATTTT.

The chain employs TRBV9 and TRBJ2-1; possible D gene TRBD2, 7 bases. Germline V gene sequence: CDR1 SGDLS, CDR2 YYNGEE. This CDR3 spans 15 amino acids. V was cut by 3 bases and J by 1 base, with 11 bases left in between. The CDR3 DNA follows: TGTGCCAGCAGCGCCGGGGGGCAGTCCTACAATGAGCAGTTCTTC. It is translated as CASSAGGQSYNEQFF. Variable domain in full (rest from reference TRBV9 and TRBJ2-1): DSGVTQTPKHLITATGQRVTLRCSPRSGDLSVYWYQQSLDQGLQFLIQYYNGEERAKGNILERFSAQQFPDLHSELNLSSLELGDSALYFCASSAGGQSYNEQFFGPGTRLTVL.

This clone was picked up a small number of times. The CDR3 protein is CASNNRTGHYEQYF. The CDR3 DNA is TGCGCCAGCAACAATAGGACAGGGCACTACGAGCAGTACTTC. The chain couples TRBV23-1 to TRBJ2-7; 8 bases agree with TRBD1. TRBV23-1 is identified as an open reading frame with a role that is uncertain. V was pared by 7 bases and J by 3 bases, with 8 bases of the junction left unmatched. CDR3 length equals 14 residues.

The CDR3 coding sequence is TGCGCCAGCAGCCAATTTGACAGGCTCAGCACAGATACGCAGTATTTT. Its protein is CASSQFDRLSTDTQYF. The chain links TRBV4-1 to TRBJ2-3, with D possibly TRBD1 on 6 matching bases. Trimming left V 2 bases short and J 0 bases short, with 12 bases between. Per germline, CDR1 MGHRA and CDR2 YSYEKL. There are 16 residues in the CDR3.

The chain is built from TRBV4-2 and TRBJ1-2; no firm D call. The CDR3 has 14 residues. V was shortened by 0 bases and J by 2 bases, with 7 bases between the two germline ends. CDR1 is LGHNA and CDR2 is YNFKEQ in the germline V gene. The CDR3 spells CASSQDPRNYGYTF. The CDR3 DNA reads as TGTGCCAGCAGCCAAGATCCCAGAAACTATGGCTACACCTTC.

This clone was picked up a small number of times. The chain has TRBV7-9 and TRBJ2-1; TRBD2 agrees at 7 bases. V shed 5 bases and J 1 base; nucleotides not matched to a gene: 8. Germline values: CDR1 SEHNR, CDR2 FQNEAQ (reference sequence). The CDR3 runs to 16 residues. Here the CDR3 DNA reads TGTGCCAGCAGCATATCCGGCGGGGGTTCCTACAATGAGCAGTTCTTC. Residues: CASSISGGGSYNEQFF.

The CDR3, as DNA: TGTGCCAGCAGCTTAGGAGGGATGTACACTGAAGCTTTCTTT. It translates to CASSLGGMYTEAFF. This chain joins TRBV11-3 and TRBJ1-1; D call uncertain. Trimming took 1 base from V and 3 from J, leaving 9 bases between them. The CDR3 is 14 residues long. Germline values: CDR1 SGHNT, CDR2 YENEEA.